These T cell receptor beta chains were read from a single sample in a study of cytomegalovirus exposure and HLA in healthy donors. Sequencing was performed with immunoSEQ multiplex PCR; in TCRdb, only in-frame clones are kept and a portion is missing. The table has around 200,000 clones, about 81% seen once. Sequencing was performed on PBMCs. Receptors were obtained from a middle-aged woman in good health and CMV-seronegative. The CDR3 runs from the conserved cysteine through the conserved F or W. Fields, in order: D gene, clone size, J gene, CDR3 length, V gene, CDR3 DNA, CDR3 protein. The D gene is left open where the match is weak. Rows give clone size only sometimes, using once, few, many, or a class for an expanded clone.

D gene: TRBD1; clone size: few; J gene: TRBJ2-3; CDR3 length: 15; V gene: TRBV7-9; CDR3 DNA: TGTGCCAGCAGCGGCAGGACAGGGGTAAGAGATACGCAGTATTTT; CDR3 protein: CASSGRTGVRDTQYF
D gene: TRBD1; clone size: -; J gene: TRBJ2-7; CDR3 length: 14; V gene: TRBV7-3; CDR3 DNA: TGTGCCAGCAGCCCCGGGACAGGGTCCTACGAGCAGTACTTC; CDR3 protein: CASSPGTGSYEQYF
D gene: -; clone size: -; J gene: TRBJ2-7; CDR3 length: 13; V gene: TRBV27; CDR3 DNA: TGTGCCAGCAGTTTAGCTATAACCTACGAGCAGTACTTC; CDR3 protein: CASSLAITYEQYF
D gene: -; clone size: -; J gene: TRBJ2-1; CDR3 length: 15; V gene: TRBV5-1; CDR3 DNA: TGCGCCAGCAGCTTCTTGTCAGGTAGGAGGGATGAGCAGTTCTTC; CDR3 protein: CASSFLSGRRDEQFF
D gene: -; clone size: -; J gene: TRBJ1-4; CDR3 length: 14; V gene: TRBV7-9; CDR3 DNA: TGTGCCAGCAGATCGGGCCAGCCGGGGGAAAAACTGTTTTTT; CDR3 protein: CASRSGQPGEKLFF
D gene: -; clone size: -; J gene: TRBJ1-2; CDR3 length: 14; V gene: TRBV5-4; CDR3 DNA: TGTGCCAGCAGCCCTGGGTTGGAGAACTATGGCTACACCTTC; CDR3 protein: CASSPGLENYGYTF
D gene: TRBD2; clone size: few; J gene: TRBJ2-1; CDR3 length: 16; V gene: TRBV9; CDR3 DNA: TGTGCCAGCACCGTCACCGGGACTAGCGCGAGCAATGAGCAGTTCTTC; CDR3 protein: CASTVTGTSASNEQFF
D gene: TRBD1; clone size: -; J gene: TRBJ1-2; CDR3 length: 15; V gene: TRBV19; CDR3 DNA: TGTGCCAGTAGTACCGGGACAGTCCTTTTCTATGGCTACACCTTC; CDR3 protein: CASSTGTVLFYGYTF
D gene: -; clone size: -; J gene: TRBJ2-5; CDR3 length: 16; V gene: TRBV5-1; CDR3 DNA: TGCGCCAGCAGCTTGTTGTCCGGGAAAGACCAAGAGACCCAGTACTTC; CDR3 protein: CASSLLSGKDQETQYF
D gene: TRBD1; clone size: -; J gene: TRBJ2-2; CDR3 length: 15; V gene: TRBV11-2; CDR3 DNA: TGTGCCAGCAGCTTGAGGGGACAGGACACCGGGGAGCTGTTTTTT; CDR3 protein: CASSLRGQDTGELFF
D gene: -; clone size: once; J gene: TRBJ2-1; CDR3 length: 12; V gene: TRBV30; CDR3 DNA: TGTGCCTGGAGTGGCGGGGACCCCACCCAGTTCTTC; CDR3 protein: CAWSGGDPTQFF
D gene: TRBD2; clone size: -; J gene: TRBJ2-3; CDR3 length: 17; V gene: TRBV9; CDR3 DNA: TGTGCCAGCAGCCCATCGCCGGGGGTTAGCGGGTGGGATACGCAGTATTTT; CDR3 protein: CASSPSPGVSGWDTQYF
D gene: -; clone size: -; J gene: TRBJ2-4; CDR3 length: 16; V gene: TRBV5-1; CDR3 DNA: TGCGCCAGCAGCGAAACAGGGATTGTGGCCAAAAACATTCAGTACTTC; CDR3 protein: CASSETGIVAKNIQYF
D gene: -; clone size: -; J gene: TRBJ2-6; CDR3 length: 18; V gene: TRBV5-6; CDR3 DNA: TGTGCCAGCAGCTTGGAATGGGGCCTAACAAATGGGGCCAACGTCCTGACTTTC; CDR3 protein: CASSLEWGLTNGANVLTF
D gene: -; clone size: -; J gene: TRBJ2-6; CDR3 length: 18; V gene: TRBV7-2; CDR3 DNA: TGTGCCAGCAGCTTAGGTTCCGTGGAGGTCTCTGGGGCCAACGTCCTGACTTTC; CDR3 protein: CASSLGSVEVSGANVLTF
D gene: TRBD2; clone size: -; J gene: TRBJ2-5; CDR3 length: 16; V gene: TRBV15; CDR3 DNA: TGTGCCACCAGCAGAGAGAAGACTAGCGGGAGCTGGTCCCAGTACTTC; CDR3 protein: CATSREKTSGSWSQYF
D gene: -; clone size: -; J gene: TRBJ1-5; CDR3 length: 16; V gene: TRBV5-1; CDR3 DNA: TGCGCCAGCCCCCCGTCTCTGGGGGGGGGCAGTCAGCCCCAGCATTTT; CDR3 protein: CASPPSLGGGSQPQHF
D gene: -; clone size: few; J gene: TRBJ1-2; CDR3 length: 13; V gene: TRBV5-1; CDR3 DNA: TGCGCCAGCAGCTCACGAGGAGTGTGGGGCTACACCTTC; CDR3 protein: CASSSRGVWGYTF
D gene: -; clone size: -; J gene: TRBJ2-7; CDR3 length: 14; V gene: TRBV5-6; CDR3 DNA: TGTGCCAGCAGCTTGGTTACTCTCCCCTACGAGCAGTACTTC; CDR3 protein: CASSLVTLPYEQYF
D gene: TRBD2; clone size: -; J gene: TRBJ2-1; CDR3 length: 16; V gene: TRBV7-3; CDR3 DNA: TGTGCCAGCAGCTTGGGGGGGTTTAGCTCCTACAATGAGCAGTTCTTC; CDR3 protein: CASSLGGFSSYNEQFF
D gene: TRBD1; clone size: -; J gene: TRBJ1-3; CDR3 length: 13; V gene: TRBV25-1; CDR3 DNA: TGTGCCAGCAGTAACAGGGGAGCAGACACCATATATTTT; CDR3 protein: CASSNRGADTIYF
D gene: TRBD2; clone size: -; J gene: TRBJ2-1; CDR3 length: 15; V gene: TRBV7-9; CDR3 DNA: TGTGCCAGCAGCTCCATGACTAGCGGGAGTGGTGAGCAGTTCTTC; CDR3 protein: CASSSMTSGSGEQFF